Presented here are 7 T cell receptor beta chains from one specimen sequenced in a study of T cells in Graves' hyperthyroidism and ophthalmopathy. It was RNA transcripts that yielded the amplified TCR beta CDR3 regions. First-round RT-PCR targeting the TCR CDR3 was performed with the HTBI primer set. TCRdb called the multiplex PCR reads again in MiXCR, with one record for every CDR3 protein. This sample yields around 500,000 distinct CDR3 sequences, of which about 20% are seen a single time; less than 65% belongs to the top ten. The sequenced material came from blood. These TCRs come from a woman in her 70s with Graves' ophthalmopathy.

This clonotype was seen a few times. Compared with germline, one end of the junction differs, possibly owing to a read error. The V gene is TRBV28, the J gene TRBJ1-1, with 8 bases aligning to TRBD1. The germline CDR1 and CDR2 sequences are MDHEN and SYDVKM. The CDR3 is 11 amino acids. The CDR3 sequence: CASTQGDRMIF. CDR3 coding DNA: TGTGCCAGCACCCAAGGGGACAGGATGATCTTT.

This clonotype was seen a few times. The chain recombines TRBV5-1 with TRBJ2-7; maybe TRBD2 (5 bases). CDR1 and CDR2 (germline): SGHRS, YFSETQ. This CDR3 has 15 residues. Between the trimmed V and J ends, which lost 2 bases and 2 bases, there was a span of 14 bases. CDR3 coding DNA: TGCGCCAGCAGCTTAGGTGGCGGGTCTGCCTACGAGCAGTACTTC. As protein: CASSLGGGSAYEQYF.

The chain is built from TRBV7-3 and TRBJ2-7; possibly TRBD1 or TRBD2 for D (5 bases each). The V gene lost 5 bases and the J gene lost 12 bases, with 23 bases spanning the gap. CDR1 is SGHTA, CDR2 FQGTGA, per germline. The CDR3 length is 14 residues. Written as DNA, the CDR3 is TGTGCCAGCAGCCCTGGGTCCGGGACGGAGGTTTTGTACTTC. The encoded protein is CASSPGSGTEVLYF.

This clonotype was detected ten times or more. This sequence joins TRBV2 and TRBJ1-2, with unresolved D. V gave up 6 bases and J gave up 1 base, with 9 bases separating them. Germline V gives CDR1 SNHLY, CDR2 FYNNEI. This CDR3 has 13 amino acids. The chain's CDR3 is CASSSELNYGYTF. The CDR3 DNA sequence: TGTGCCAGCAGCTCGGAACTTAACTATGGCTACACCTTC.

This chain uses TRBV10-3 with TRBJ2-3; perhaps TRBD2 as D (6 bases). V gave up 4 bases and J gave up 2 bases, with 19 bases separating them. The CDR3 extends over 17 amino acids. Looked up from germline, CDR1 is ENHRY and CDR2 is SYGVKD. The CDR3 spells CAISGPPTSSNTDTQYF. CDR3 nucleotides: TGTGCCATCAGTGGCCCCCCGACTAGTAGCAACACAGATACGCAGTATTTT.

This chain links TRBV19 with TRBJ2-3, with D perhaps TRBD1 (5 bases). V lost 6 bases, J lost 5 bases, and 15 bases lay in between. Germline V gives CDR1 LNHDA, CDR2 SQIVND (reference sequence). The CDR3 contains 14 residues. CDR3 bases: TGTGCCAGTAGCCCAGGGATTTTCGTAGATACGCAGTATTTT. It is translated as CASSPGIFVDTQYF.

This chain connects TRBV30 to TRBJ1-4, with 8 nucleotides matching TRBD1. From germline, CDR1 is GTSNPN and CDR2 SVGIG (reference sequence). The CDR3 sequence is 13 residues long. V was clipped by 7 bases and J by 5 bases; unmatched bases: 6. Here the CDR3 DNA reads TGTGCCTTTTCGGACAGGGAGAATGAAAAACTGTTTTTT. It codes for CAFSDRENEKLFF.